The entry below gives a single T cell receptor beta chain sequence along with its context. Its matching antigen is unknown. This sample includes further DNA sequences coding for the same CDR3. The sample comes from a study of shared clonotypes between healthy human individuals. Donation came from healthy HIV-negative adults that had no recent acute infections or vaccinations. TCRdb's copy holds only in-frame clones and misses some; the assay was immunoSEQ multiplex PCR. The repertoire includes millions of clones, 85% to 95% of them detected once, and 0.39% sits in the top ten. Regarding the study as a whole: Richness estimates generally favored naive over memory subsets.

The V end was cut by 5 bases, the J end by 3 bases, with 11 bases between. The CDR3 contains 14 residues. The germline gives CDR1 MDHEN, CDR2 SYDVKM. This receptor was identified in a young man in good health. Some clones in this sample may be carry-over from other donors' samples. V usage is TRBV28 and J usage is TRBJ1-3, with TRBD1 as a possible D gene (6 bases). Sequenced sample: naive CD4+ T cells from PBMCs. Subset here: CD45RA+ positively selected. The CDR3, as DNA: TGTGCCAGCAGTCTAACAGGGTATGGAAACACCATATATTTT. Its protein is CASSLTGYGNTIYF. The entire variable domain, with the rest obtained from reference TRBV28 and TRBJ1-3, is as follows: DVKVTQSSRYLVKRTGEKVFLECVQDMDHENMFWYRQDPGLGLRLIYFSYDVKMKEKGDIPEGYSVSREKKERFSLILESASTNQTSMYLCASSLTGYGNTIYFGEGSWLTVV.